The next 23 T cell receptor beta chains were all read from a single sample in a study of PD-L1 blockade in urothelial cancer. As to time point: pretreatment peripheral blood. Here immunoSEQ multiplex PCR was the method, and the copy in TCRdb shows in-frame clones only, minus some. The sample carries 85,000 to 100,000 clones, 80% to 90% recorded once. Sample: PBMCs, taken around atezolizumab (anti-PD-L1) treatment. All receptors come from a man in his 60s with urothelial cancer.

V and J are TRBV28 and TRBJ1-4; no firm D call. The ends were cut back, 11 bases at V and 8 bases at J, with 15 bases in the middle. The CDR3 runs 12 residues. Per germline, CDR1 MDHEN and CDR2 SYDVKM. The CDR3 protein is CASESRGEKLFF. The CDR3 DNA reads as TGTGCCTCAGAGTCACGCGGGGAAAAACTGTTTTTT.

This chain links TRBV5-1 with TRBJ2-1, with 13 bases matching TRBD2. The junction had 10 bases not matched to a gene; V was cut back by 5 bases and J by 8 bases. Germline V CDR1 and CDR2: SGHRS, YFSETQ. The CDR3 spans 16 residues. The CDR3 DNA follows: TGCGCCAGCAGTAATGCTTGGACTAGCGGGAGCTATGAGCAGTTCTTC. This translates into CASSNAWTSGSYEQFF. Together with reference TRBV5-1 and TRBJ2-1, the CDR3 gives the full variable domain: KAGVTQTPRYLIKTRGQQVTLSCSPISGHRSVSWYQQTPGQGLQFLFEYFSETQRNKGNFPGRFSGRQFSNSRSEMNVSTLELGDSALYLCASSNAWTSGSYEQFFGPGTRLTVL.

The chain has TRBV11-2 and TRBJ2-5; TRBD2 is a possible D gene (5 bases). Germline V CDR1 and CDR2: SGHAT, FQNNGV. The CDR3 runs 14 residues. V gave up 0 bases and J gave up 2 bases, with 7 bases separating them. The CDR3 nucleotides read TGTGCCAGCAGCTTAGATAGGACTCAAGAGACCCAGTACTTC. Protein: CASSLDRTQETQYF.

J is TRBJ2-3 and V is TRBV7-6, with a weak D call TRBD2 (5 bases). V lost 4 bases, J lost 6 bases, and 14 bases lay in between. Germline lookup yields CDR1 SGHVS and CDR2 FNYEAQ. The CDR3 has 14 residues. The CDR3 region has the DNA TGTGCCAGCAGCTCCCGGGCAGGAGGTGATACGCAGTATTTT. It encodes CASSSRAGGDTQYF.

The V call is TRBV5-8, the J call TRBJ2-2, with D possibly TRBD1 on 5 matching bases. V dropped 3 bases and J dropped 5 bases, with 17 bases sitting between them. Germline CDR1 and CDR2: SGHTS and YDEGEE. This CDR3 region has 16 residues. The CDR3 loop reads CASSYRTLTLTGELFF. CDR3 nucleotides: TGTGCCAGCAGCTACCGGACATTAACTCTTACCGGGGAGCTGTTTTTT.

The rearrangement joins TRBV18 to TRBJ1-3; D uncertain. Germline V gives CDR1 KGHSH, CDR2 LQKENI. The CDR3 runs 20 residues. Between the trimmed V and J ends, which lost 3 bases and 0 bases, there was a span of 24 bases. CDR3 nucleotides: TGTGCCAGCTCACCTCTCACATCCTCAGGCTCCCAGAGCTCTGGAAACACCATATATTTT. Its translation: CASSPLTSSGSQSSGNTIYF.

This CDR3 reads CASSYRGGINEQFF. CDR3 in DNA: TGTGCCAGCAGTTACCGCGGGGGTATCAATGAGCAGTTCTTC. The rearrangement links TRBV6-5 to TRBJ2-1; 7 nucleotides agree with TRBD2. The germline gives CDR1 MNHEY, CDR2 SVGAGI. V shed 2 bases, J shed 6 bases, and the junction held 4 bases outside the gene matches. The CDR3 totals 14 residues.

This clone was recorded many times. J is TRBJ2-5 and V is TRBV9, with D possibly TRBD2 on 7 matching bases. Trimming pared 0 bases from V and 5 bases from J, leaving 14 bases between. The germline gives CDR1 SGDLS, CDR2 YYNGEE. There are 15 residues in the CDR3. Here the CDR3 DNA reads TGTGCCAGCAGCGTAGGTGGGGGGGCTTGGGAGACCCAGTACTTC. Translated, it gives CASSVGGGAWETQYF.

The CDR3 DNA reads TGTGCCAGCAGCCGACCGGGGGCCGGGGAGCTGTTTTTT. It codes for CASSRPGAGELFF. This chain joins TRBV7-2 and TRBJ2-2; a possible D gene is TRBD2 (6 bases). The V gene lost 5 bases and the J gene lost 6 bases, with 10 bases spanning the gap. This CDR3 is built from 13 residues. Germline CDR1 is SGHTA and CDR2 is FQGNSA.

V gene TRBV28 combines with J gene TRBJ2-4, with D possibly matching TRBD1 (6 bases). The V and J ends lost 8 bases and 2 bases respectively, with 19 bases between them. There are 16 residues in the CDR3. Germline-derived CDR1 and CDR2 are MDHEN and SYDVKM. The CDR3 DNA is TGTGCCAGCGGGATGGGGGCTCAGCGACCCAAAAACATTCAGTACTTC. Translating gives CASGMGAQRPKNIQYF.

The chain links TRBV19 to TRBJ2-3; TRBD2 matches at 9 bases. After removal of 6 bases from V and 0 bases from J, the junction contained 7 bases not matched to a gene. This CDR3 has 16 residues. Germline V gene sequence: CDR1 LNHDA, CDR2 SQIVND (reference sequence). CDR3 sequence (DNA): TGTGCCAGTAGGGCACCGGGACTAGCTAGCACAGATACGCAGTATTTT. It encodes CASRAPGLASTDTQYF.

The chain uses TRBV6-6 and TRBJ2-2; 8 nucleotides align to TRBD1. Germline CDR1 reads MNHNY; CDR2 reads SVGAGI (reference sequence). V was pared by 2 bases and J by 6 bases, with 2 bases of the junction left unmatched. The CDR3 covers 14 residues. CDR3 sequence reads: CASSYRQGSGELFF. CDR3 DNA: TGTGCCAGCAGTTACCGACAGGGGTCCGGGGAGCTGTTTTTT.

This clone was counted once. The chain recombines TRBV7-9 with TRBJ2-7; D possibly corresponds to TRBD2 (6 bases). The CDR3 totals 12 residues. CDR1 is SEHNR, CDR2 FQNEAQ, per germline (reference sequence). Trimming cost V 6 bases and J 6 bases, with 12 bases left between them. The CDR3 reads CASRPGVGEQYF. In DNA, the CDR3 is TGTGCCAGCAGACCGGGAGTAGGCGAGCAGTACTTC.

V gene TRBV6-6 combines with J gene TRBJ1-2; a possible D gene is TRBD1 (5 bases). V dropped 9 bases and J dropped 2 bases, with 10 bases sitting between them. Per germline, CDR1 MNHNY and CDR2 SVGAGI (reference sequence). The CDR3 sequence is 12 residues long. Written as DNA, the CDR3 is TGTGCCAGTGTTGACAGCAACTATGGCTACACCTTC. Its translation is CASVDSNYGYTF.

J is TRBJ2-3 and V is TRBV29-1; 9 nucleotides agree with TRBD1. CDR1 and CDR2 from the germline V gene are SQVTM and ANQGSEA. V was pared by 6 bases and J by 1 base, with 14 bases of the junction left unmatched. The CDR3 sequence is 17 residues long. The CDR3 coding sequence is TGCAGCGTATCCGGGACAGGGACCCACGGTGGCACAGATACGCAGTATTTT. This encodes CSVSGTGTHGGTDTQYF.

The V and J genes are TRBV11-3 and TRBJ2-3, with 10 bases identical to TRBD1. Germline loops: CDR1 SGHNT, CDR2 YENEEA. The CDR3 totals 15 residues. Unmatched junction bases numbered 6, after V lost 4 bases and J lost 5 bases. This CDR3 is CASSSGTGAIDTQYF. Written as DNA, the CDR3 is TGTGCCAGCAGCTCCGGGACAGGGGCTATAGATACGCAGTATTTT.

The chain combines TRBV6-6 with TRBJ2-1, with 7 bases that match TRBD1. This CDR3 is built from 15 residues. Germline CDR1 and CDR2: MNHNY and SVGAGI (reference sequence). The V gene end was trimmed by 6 bases and the J gene end by 6 bases; junction bases not matched to a gene: 11. The DNA for the CDR3 is TGTGCCAGCAGCCTCGACAGGGATTTGAGCAATGAGCAGTTCTTC. Translation gives CASSLDRDLSNEQFF.

The chain couples TRBV27 to TRBJ1-1; 7 bases line up with TRBD1. The CDR3 length is 14 residues. V trimming: 6 bases; J trimming: 1 base; junction bases outside the gene matches: 5. Germline CDR1 MNHEY, CDR2 SMNVEV (reference sequence). This chain's CDR3 is CASRRQGENTEAFF. The CDR3 DNA sequence: TGTGCCAGCAGACGACAGGGAGAGAACACTGAAGCTTTCTTT.

The CDR3 region is CASSRLGQDNSPLHF. CDR3 DNA sequence: TGTGCCAGCAGCCGTCTTGGACAGGATAATTCACCCCTCCACTTT. J is TRBJ1-6 and V is TRBV7-9; 7 positions agree with TRBD1. V trimming: 5 bases; J trimming: 5 bases; junction bases outside the gene matches: 6. From germline, CDR1 is SEHNR and CDR2 FQNEAQ (reference sequence). The CDR3 covers 15 residues.

This clone showed up just a few times. This rearrangement joins TRBV11-2 to TRBJ1-4; no reliable D call. CDR1 is SGHAT and CDR2 is FQNNGV in the germline V gene. The V gene lost 6 bases and the J gene lost 7 bases, with 18 bases spanning the gap. The CDR3 is made up of 15 amino acids. The CDR3 coding sequence is TGTGCCAGCAGTTCGGGTCTTTTACCGCCTGAAAAACTGTTTTTT. Residues: CASSSGLLPPEKLFF.

The chain links TRBV30 to TRBJ2-7; weak D call: TRBD1 (5 bases). Between the trimmed V and J ends, which lost 5 bases and 9 bases, there was a span of 20 bases. The V gene's germline CDR1 is GTSNPN and CDR2 SVGIG (reference sequence). This CDR3 has 13 amino acids. The chain's CDR3 is CAWDNGFRRGQYF. CDR3 nucleotide sequence: TGTGCCTGGGACAACGGCTTCCGTAGGGGGCAGTACTTC. Drawing the rest from reference TRBV30 and TRBJ2-7, the complete variable domain is SQTIHQWPATLVQPVGSPLSLECTVEGTSNPNLYWYRQAAGRGLQLLFYSVGIGQISSEVPQNLSASRPQDRQFILSSKKLLLSDSGFYLCAWDNGFRRGQYFGPGTRLTVT.

This chain joins TRBV6-1 and TRBJ1-4; 10 nucleotides line up with TRBD1. With 5 bases clipped from V and 7 bases from J, the junction kept 7 bases outside the gene matches. Germline loops: CDR1 MNHNS, CDR2 SASEGT. The CDR3 contains 15 residues. The DNA of the CDR3 is TGTGCCAGCAGTACGGACAGGGGGTTCGGTGAAAAACTGTTTTTT. The encoded protein is CASSTDRGFGEKLFF.

The genes are TRBV6-5 and TRBJ1-1; 9 bases are shared with TRBD1. V shed 10 bases, J shed 2 bases, and the junction held 8 bases outside the gene matches. Germline CDR1 MNHEY, CDR2 SVGAGI. This CDR3 is built from 14 residues. The CDR3 coding sequence is TGTGCCACCAAAAGGACAGGGGTAAACACTGAAGCTTTCTTT. Translated: CATKRTGVNTEAFF.